Below are 18 T cell receptor beta chains sequenced from a single sample in a study of shared clonotypes between healthy human individuals. Here immunoSEQ multiplex PCR was the method, and the copy in TCRdb shows in-frame clones only, minus some. The sample contains approximately 1.5 million clones, 98% of which appear only once. The sequencing sample was made of naive CD4+ T cells sorted from blood. Indicated subset: CD45RA+ positively selected. These receptors came from a man aged 30 to 45 in good health.

This clone was counted a single time. The chain has TRBV5-4 and TRBJ1-2; D ambiguous. Trimming took off 3 bases at V and 4 bases at J, with 13 bases between the two ends. The germline V gene encodes CDR1 SGHNT and CDR2 YYREEE (reference sequence). This CDR3 contains 14 residues. CDR3 loop: CASSSWISPYGYTF. The CDR3 nucleotides read TGTGCCAGCAGCTCCTGGATCTCGCCCTATGGCTACACCTTC. Supplemented by reference TRBV5-4 and TRBJ1-2, the full variable domain reads ETGVTQSPTHLIKTRGQQVTLRCSSQSGHNTVSWYQQALGQGPQFIFQYYREEENGRGNFPPRFSGLQFPNYSSELNVNALELDDSALYLCASSSWISPYGYTFGSGTRLTVV.

The chain is built from TRBV29-1 and TRBJ1-1; D is uncertain. Trimming left V 5 bases short and J 5 bases short, with 21 bases between. This CDR3 has 15 residues. Germline CDR1 SQVTM, CDR2 ANQGSEA. The CDR3 nucleotides are TGCAGCGTTTCTTTGTCGGGCACCTCGATTACTGAAGCTTTCTTT. It yields the protein CSVSLSGTSITEAFF. Using reference TRBV29-1 and TRBJ1-1 for the parts outside the CDR3, the full variable domain is SAVISQKPSRDICQRGTSLTIQCQVDSQVTMMFWYRQQPGQSLTLIATANQGSEATYESGFVIDKFPISRPNLTFSTLTVSNMSPEDSSIYLCSVSLSGTSITEAFFGQGTRLTVV.

The rearrangement links TRBV20-1 to TRBJ2-5; D might be TRBD1 (6 bases). The germline V and J ends were trimmed by 0 bases and 7 bases, with 6 bases remaining between them. Germline values: CDR1 DFQATT, CDR2 SNEGSKA (reference sequence). This CDR3 has 11 residues. The CDR3 nucleotides are TGCAGTGCTAGAGAAGGGGGGACCCAGTACTTC. It is translated as CSAREGGTQYF.

The V call is TRBV6-1, the J call TRBJ2-7, with 9 bases identical to TRBD1. The CDR3 contains 14 residues. After removal of 7 bases from V and 3 bases from J, the junction contained 7 bases not matched to a gene. Germline loops: CDR1 MNHNS, CDR2 SASEGT. The CDR3 region has the DNA TGTGCCAGCAACCCTACGGGACAGGGCTACGAGCAGTACTTC. It codes for CASNPTGQGYEQYF.

The chain recombines TRBV18 with TRBJ2-5; tentative D call: TRBD2 (5 bases). Germline V gene sequence: CDR1 KGHSH, CDR2 LQKENI. V was pared by 1 base and J by 1 base, with 7 bases between. The CDR3 runs 14 residues. The CDR3 DNA reads as TGTGCCAGCTCACCACAGACTATCCAAGAGACCCAGTACTTC. This translates into CASSPQTIQETQYF. The whole variable domain, remainder taken from reference TRBV18 and TRBJ2-5, is NAGVMQNPRHLVRRRGQEARLRCSPMKGHSHVYWYRQLPEEGLKFMVYLQKENIIDESGMPKERFSAEFPKEGPSILRIQQVVRGDSAAYFCASSPQTIQETQYFGPGTRLLVL.

The chain combines TRBV29-1 with TRBJ2-3, with D unclear. V was trimmed by 2 bases and J by 2 bases, leaving 11 bases between them. Germline V gene lookup returns CDR1 SQVTM and CDR2 ANQGSEA. The CDR3 length is 14 residues. CDR3 loop: CSVEHSTHTDTQYF. The CDR3 bases are TGCAGCGTTGAACATAGCACCCACACAGATACGCAGTATTTT.

The chain links TRBV7-6 to TRBJ2-7; D remains ambiguous. The CDR3 loop spans 13 amino acids. V lost 4 bases and J lost 0, with 7 bases in between. Per germline, CDR1 SGHVS and CDR2 FNYEAQ. The CDR3 protein is CASSSVRSYEQYF. CDR3 bases: TGTGCCAGCAGCTCAGTTCGCTCCTACGAGCAGTACTTC.

The CDR3 DNA sequence: TGTGCCAGCAGTCCACTAGCGGGAGGGCCGAGCGAGCAGTACTTC. This codes for CASSPLAGGPSEQYF. The rearrangement joins TRBV27 to TRBJ2-7, with 13 bases aligning to TRBD2. Germline lookup yields CDR1 MNHEY and CDR2 SMNVEV (reference sequence). The CDR3 consists of 15 residues. V shed 5 bases, J shed 6 bases, and the junction held 7 bases outside the gene matches.

The rearrangement links TRBV28 to TRBJ2-7; the match to TRBD2 covers 7 bases. With 5 bases clipped from V and 2 bases from J, the junction kept 9 bases outside the gene matches. The germline CDR1 and CDR2 sequences are MDHEN and SYDVKM. This CDR3 region has 15 residues. The CDR3 bases are TGTGCCAGCAGTACCCAACGCGGGGGACCCTACGAGCAGTACTTC. Translated, it gives CASSTQRGGPYEQYF.

Notes on this clone: This CDR3 is also generated by other DNA sequences in the sample. The rearrangement joins TRBV19 to TRBJ2-3; D is undetermined. Trimming removed 5 bases at V and 4 bases at J, with 4 bases between. CDR1 is LNHDA, CDR2 SQIVND, per germline (reference sequence). There are 11 residues in the CDR3. The CDR3 DNA sequence: TGTGCCAGTAGTTTATCAGATACGCAGTATTTT. Translation: CASSLSDTQYF.

The chain couples TRBV6-5 to TRBJ2-7; maybe TRBD2 (6 bases). CDR1 is MNHEY, CDR2 SVGAGI, per germline. The CDR3 is made up of 16 amino acids. With 2 bases removed from V and 0 bases from J, the gap between germline ends came to 14 bases. CDR3 DNA sequence: TGTGCCAGCAGTTACACACGTCGGGGGAGCTCCTACGAGCAGTACTTC. Protein product: CASSYTRRGSSYEQYF.

V usage is TRBV27 and J usage is TRBJ2-1, with 14 bases lining up with TRBD2. The CDR3 sequence is 16 residues long. With 3 bases clipped from V and 9 bases from J, the junction kept 7 bases outside the gene matches. Germline V gives CDR1 MNHEY, CDR2 SMNVEV (reference sequence). CDR3 in DNA: TGTGCCAGCAGTTTCCGGGGGACTAGCGGGAGAGGTGAGCAGTTCTTC. Its translation is CASSFRGTSGRGEQFF.

The rearrangement joins TRBV9 to TRBJ2-7; unclear D gene. Germline loops: CDR1 SGDLS, CDR2 YYNGEE. V was pared by 0 bases and J by 3 bases, with 13 bases between. The CDR3 runs 15 residues. The CDR3 reads CASSVATSTHYEQYF. The DNA for the CDR3 is TGTGCCAGCAGCGTAGCTACGAGTACACACTACGAGCAGTACTTC. Filled out from reference TRBV9 and TRBJ2-7, the complete variable domain reads DSGVTQTPKHLITATGQRVTLRCSPRSGDLSVYWYQQSLDQGLQFLIQYYNGEERAKGNILERFSAQQFPDLHSELNLSSLELGDSALYFCASSVATSTHYEQYFGPGTRLTVT.

This chain connects TRBV28 to TRBJ1-2; tentative D call: TRBD1 (5 bases). This CDR3 contains 14 residues. The V gene lost 6 bases and the J gene lost 1 base, with 12 bases spanning the gap. Germline V gene data show CDR1 as MDHEN and CDR2 as SYDVKM. CDR3 DNA sequence: TGTGCCAGCAGCCCTCCGGGACGTAACTATGGCTACACCTTC. This codes for CASSPPGRNYGYTF.

The chain recombines TRBV27 with TRBJ1-5, with 8 bases matching TRBD1. J was trimmed by 5 bases and V by 2 bases; bases with no gene match: 11. This CDR3 region has 17 residues. Germline lookup yields CDR1 MNHEY and CDR2 SMNVEV (reference sequence). For the CDR3, the DNA is TGTGCCAGCAGTTTACAGGGGGCGCTTTTTGGTGATCAGCCCCAGCATTTT. It codes for CASSLQGALFGDQPQHF.

V gene TRBV4-3 combines with J gene TRBJ1-3, with D unclear. Germline values: CDR1 LGHNA, CDR2 YSLEER. The CDR3 contains 14 residues. Trimming stripped 1 base from V and 4 bases from J, with 8 bases between. The CDR3 nucleotides read TGCGCCAGCAGCCAAGTACGAAGAGGAAACACCATATATTTT. Protein product: CASSQVRRGNTIYF.

The DNA of the CDR3 is TGTGCCAGCAATTACAGGGGGACCTTCGGGGAGCAGTACTTC. This encodes CASNYRGTFGEQYF. The chain uses TRBV18 and TRBJ2-7; 8 bases agree with TRBD1. The CDR3 consists of 14 residues. After removal of 8 bases from V and 7 bases from J, the junction contained 13 bases not matched to a gene. The germline gives CDR1 KGHSH, CDR2 LQKENI.

The chain couples TRBV19 to TRBJ1-1; D is unresolved. The CDR3 has 13 residues. Trimming removed 7 bases at V and 0 bases at J, with 9 bases between. CDR1 LNHDA and CDR2 SQIVND come from the germline V gene (reference sequence). CDR3 DNA sequence: TGTGCCAGTAATGGACGTCTGAACACTGAAGCTTTCTTT. This sequence encodes CASNGRLNTEAFF.